This TCR beta chain was identified during a study of T cells in Graves' hyperthyroidism and ophthalmopathy. Study overall: Prior to any treatment, at the point of initial diagnosis, peripheral blood was collected.

Diagnosis relied on clinical symptoms, serum thyroxine and TRAb, thyroid ultrasound and orbital computed tomography. This clonotype has a count of ten or more. The TCR beta CDR3 regions underwent amplification using RNA transcripts as the source. In the first-round RT-PCR of the TCR CDR3, the HTBI primer set was used. TCRdb used MiXCR to reprocess the multiplex PCR reads, holding one entry per CDR3 protein. Of under 650,000 distinct CDR3 sequences in the sample, roughly 16% were seen once. Germline CDR1 and CDR2: SGHTA and FQGNSA. This CDR3 has 14 residues. V was shortened by 4 bases and J by 0 bases, with 7 bases between the two germline ends.

The TCR comes from a woman in her 30s with Graves' hyperthyroidism. This chain connects TRBV7-2 to TRBJ2-1; possibly TRBD1 for D (5 bases). The sample taken for sequencing was blood. CDR3 DNA: TGTGCCAGCAGCTCGGACATCTCCTACAATGAGCAGTTCTTC. It specifies CASSSDISYNEQFF.